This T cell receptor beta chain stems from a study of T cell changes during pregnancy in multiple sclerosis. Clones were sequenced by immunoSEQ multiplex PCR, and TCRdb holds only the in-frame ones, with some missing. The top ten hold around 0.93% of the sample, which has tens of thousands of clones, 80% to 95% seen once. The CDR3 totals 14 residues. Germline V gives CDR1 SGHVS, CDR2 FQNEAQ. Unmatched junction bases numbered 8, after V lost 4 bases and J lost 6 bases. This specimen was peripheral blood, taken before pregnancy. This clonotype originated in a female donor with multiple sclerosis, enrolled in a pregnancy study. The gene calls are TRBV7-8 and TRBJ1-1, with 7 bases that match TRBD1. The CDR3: CASSSKGAAAEAFF. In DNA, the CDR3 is TGTGCCAGCAGCTCCAAGGGGGCTGCGGCTGAAGCTTTCTTT.